This T cell receptor (beta chain) was sequenced during a study of OX40 agonist ivuxolimab in advanced cancers. Study-wide background: Of the participants, approximately 44% had some prior anti-PD-1, anti-PD-L1 or anti-CTLA-4 therapy, which was allowed.

The repertoire was sequenced with immunoSEQ multiplex PCR; TCRdb's copy has only in-frame clones and lacks some. The table lists nearly 80,000 clones, roughly 88% of them singletons. The CDR3 extends over 15 amino acids. Germline V gene sequence: CDR1 MNHEY, CDR2 SMNVEV (reference sequence). The ends lost 6 bases at V and 3 bases at J; junction bases unmatched: 5. The chain joins TRBV27 to TRBJ2-2; 9 bases agree with TRBD1. The clonotype comes from an adult with an advanced solid tumor such as melanoma, head and neck, liver or kidney cancer. The sequences come from CD4+ or CD8+ T cells sorted from blood, collected in a trial of the OX40 agonist ivuxolimab. Written as DNA, the CDR3 is TGTGCCAGCAGGACTCGGACAGGGGACACCGGGGAGCTGTTTTTT. Translation: CASRTRTGDTGELFF.